This T cell receptor beta chain was found in a study of T cell responses to AZD1222 COVID-19 vaccine. Libraries were prepared by immunoSEQ multiplex PCR; TCRdb keeps only in-frame clonotypes and omits some of them. The table has about 140,000 clones, approximately 85% seen once. V was clipped by 6 bases and J by 2 bases, with 10 bases between them. The CDR3 runs 13 residues. CDR1 and CDR2 (germline): SGHDT, YYEEEE. The sample was peripheral blood, taken 28 days after the second dose of the MenACWY control vaccine. The rearrangement uses TRBV5-6 and TRBJ2-3; D is ambiguous. The clonotype was recovered from an adult who received the MenACWY meningococcal vaccine as a control. The DNA for the CDR3 is TGTGCCAGCATGAGTCGGATCACAGATACGCAGTATTTT. This translates into CASMSRITDTQYF.